Shown below are 5 T cell receptor beta chains from a single sample sequenced in a study of beta chain features in type 1 diabetes. Study results and limitations: Among patients with Type 1 diabetes, TCRB CDR3s were moderately but significantly shorter in every one of the four CD4+ subsets.

These receptors are not linked to any known antigen. As every portion of the isolated RNA was reverse transcribed, the sequencing read expressed TCRB transcripts. Data came from immunoSEQ multiplex PCR; TCRdb stores just in-frame clones and leaves some out. The sample lists roughly 260,000 clones; around 20% were seen once. Sequences were obtained from naive CD4+ T cells from blood. All receptors derive from a woman aged 40 to 49 with type 1 diabetes.

This clone was picked up a small number of times. The V call is TRBV18, the J call TRBJ2-7; TRBD1 aligns across 7 bases. Germline V CDR1 and CDR2: KGHSH, LQKENI. The junction had 9 bases not matched to a gene; V was cut back by 6 bases and J by 1 base. The CDR3 extends over 15 amino acids. Written as DNA, the CDR3 is TGTGCCAGCTCCAGGCGACAGGGTATTTCCTACGAGCAGTACTTC. It translates to CASSRRQGISYEQYF.

The V gene is TRBV30, the J gene TRBJ2-3, with 8 bases that match TRBD2. In germline, CDR1 is GTSNPN, CDR2 SVGIG (reference sequence). V shed 5 bases, J shed 1 base, and the junction held 11 bases outside the gene matches. This CDR3 contains 16 residues. The CDR3 loop is CAWDAGGDWGTDTQYF. The CDR3 coding sequence is TGTGCCTGGGACGCCGGGGGGGATTGGGGCACAGATACGCAGTATTTT.

As for this clone: Other nucleotide sequences from this sample produce the same CDR3. J is TRBJ2-1 and V is TRBV7-2; possibly TRBD1 for D (5 bases). The CDR3 contains 14 residues. Germline CDR1 and CDR2: SGHTA and FQGNSA. V was shortened by 1 base and J by 7 bases, with 11 bases between the two germline ends. DNA of the CDR3: TGTGCCAGCAGCTTAGGGGGCCTGGATAATGAGCAGTTCTTC. It yields the protein CASSLGGLDNEQFF.

The chain combines TRBV2 with TRBJ1-5; D gene ambiguous. The V end was cut by 6 bases, the J end by 3 bases, with 12 bases between. This CDR3 region has 14 residues. CDR1 is SNHLY, CDR2 FYNNEI, per germline. The CDR3 sequence: CASRRRVPNQPQHF. CDR3 sequence (DNA): TGTGCCAGCAGGAGGAGGGTTCCCAATCAGCCCCAGCATTTT.

This clone came up a few times. The chain links TRBV30 to TRBJ2-5, with TRBD2 as a possible D gene (6 bases). V dropped 3 bases and J dropped 5 bases, with 13 bases sitting between them. The CDR3 totals 13 residues. The germline V gene encodes CDR1 GTSNPN and CDR2 SVGIG (reference sequence). The chain's CDR3 is CAWSVGGMETQYF. The CDR3, as DNA: TGTGCCTGGAGCGTAGGAGGGATGGAGACCCAGTACTTC.